Listed below are T cell receptor beta chains from one sample, sequenced in a study of blood T cell repertoires in COVID-19. The data were produced by immunoSEQ multiplex PCR, yet TCRdb's version contains in-frame clones alone and is incomplete. The sample shows under 200,000 clones, around four fifths of them seen only once. The sequenced sample consisted of peripheral blood. Receptors were obtained from a man aged 60 to 69 with COVID-19, enrolled during active disease. CDR3s include the opening cysteine and the closing phenylalanine or tryptophan.

j_call: TRBJ2-7; cdr3_length: 16; v_call: TRBV4-1; cdr3_aa: CASSQASNRDSYEQYF
j_call: TRBJ2-1; cdr3_length: 13; v_call: TRBV19; cdr3_aa: CASRDRSYNEQFF
j_call: TRBJ2-7; cdr3_length: 13; v_call: TRBV27; cdr3_aa: CASGPPGLYEQYF
j_call: TRBJ1-6; cdr3_length: 15; v_call: TRBV15; cdr3_aa: CATSITGHRNSPLHF
j_call: TRBJ1-1; cdr3_length: 13; v_call: TRBV7-3; cdr3_aa: CASSLHTGQEAFF
j_call: TRBJ2-7; cdr3_length: 13; v_call: TRBV7-9; cdr3_aa: CATAGTSGYEQYF
j_call: TRBJ1-4; cdr3_length: 15; v_call: TRBV5-1; cdr3_aa: CASRYAGATNEKLFF
j_call: TRBJ1-5; cdr3_length: 14; v_call: TRBV30; cdr3_aa: CAWSPGQGGQPQHF
j_call: TRBJ2-6; cdr3_length: 17; v_call: TRBV30; cdr3_aa: CAWSRQGILSGANVLTF
j_call: TRBJ1-1; cdr3_length: 14; v_call: TRBV5-1; cdr3_aa: CASSFSGGGTEAFF
j_call: TRBJ1-2; cdr3_length: 14; v_call: TRBV3-1/TRBV3-2; cdr3_aa: CASSPGTGDYGYTF
j_call: TRBJ2-3; cdr3_length: 16; v_call: TRBV9; cdr3_aa: CASSVEGQSSTDTQYF
j_call: TRBJ2-7; cdr3_length: 15; v_call: TRBV11-2; cdr3_aa: CASSSNGRGSKEQYF
j_call: TRBJ1-2; cdr3_length: 13; v_call: TRBV5-8; cdr3_aa: CASSPDRVYGYTF
j_call: TRBJ1-4; cdr3_length: 15; v_call: TRBV11-2; cdr3_aa: CASSSGTGRNEKLFF
j_call: TRBJ1-3; cdr3_length: 14; v_call: TRBV7-8; cdr3_aa: CASSRRGLGNTIYF
j_call: TRBJ1-5; cdr3_length: 14; v_call: TRBV2; cdr3_aa: CASSAADRDQPQHF
j_call: TRBJ2-1; cdr3_length: 13; v_call: TRBV5-1; cdr3_aa: CASSTGQGGEQFF
j_call: TRBJ2-1; cdr3_length: 15; v_call: TRBV5-4; cdr3_aa: CASSLRDRGDNEQFF
j_call: TRBJ2-1; cdr3_length: 14; v_call: TRBV19; cdr3_aa: CASSIGGSYNEQFF
j_call: TRBJ2-7; cdr3_length: 15; v_call: TRBV4-1; cdr3_aa: CASSQEIGRGDEQYF
j_call: TRBJ2-2; cdr3_length: 14; v_call: TRBV6-5; cdr3_aa: CASRRQLNTGELFF
j_call: TRBJ1-4; cdr3_length: 16; v_call: TRBV28; cdr3_aa: CASSTPLGQGAGKLFF
j_call: TRBJ1-6; cdr3_length: 12; v_call: TRBV12-3/TRBV12-4; cdr3_aa: CASSFGGTPLHF
j_call: TRBJ1-1; cdr3_length: 15; v_call: TRBV19; cdr3_aa: CASSSYEGLSTEAFF
j_call: TRBJ2-1; cdr3_length: 14; v_call: TRBV28; cdr3_aa: CASSLWRGGNEQFF
j_call: TRBJ1-1; cdr3_length: 11; v_call: TRBV28; cdr3_aa: CASSDRVKAFF
j_call: TRBJ1-2; cdr3_length: 15; v_call: TRBV7-9; cdr3_aa: CASSSKGATDYGYTF
j_call: TRBJ1-5; cdr3_length: 13; v_call: TRBV6-2/TRBV6-3; cdr3_aa: CASSLVSNQPQHF
j_call: TRBJ1-1; cdr3_length: 17; v_call: TRBV21-1; cdr3_aa: CASSNPPRQGARTEAFF
j_call: TRBJ2-7; cdr3_length: 18; v_call: TRBV5-1; cdr3_aa: CASSFRGLAGGSSYEQYF
j_call: TRBJ2-6; cdr3_length: 18; v_call: TRBV9; cdr3_aa: CASSARGQGAYGANVLTF
j_call: TRBJ1-3; cdr3_length: 17; v_call: TRBV7-3; cdr3_aa: CASSFIGGPSSGNTIYF
j_call: TRBJ1-2; cdr3_length: 14; v_call: TRBV5-4; cdr3_aa: CASRRQGINYGYTF
j_call: TRBJ2-1; cdr3_length: 16; v_call: TRBV9; cdr3_aa: CASSVVGTSGETEEFF
j_call: TRBJ1-2; cdr3_length: 13; v_call: TRBV6-5; cdr3_aa: CASTNGRGWGYTF
j_call: TRBJ2-7; cdr3_length: 12; v_call: TRBV5-1; cdr3_aa: CASSMGGGEQYF